A selection of T cell receptor delta chains follows, all from one sample in a study of gamma-delta chains in newborns, infants, children. TCRdb re-called the reads through CATT. The sample includes several thousand delta-chain clones, more than 30% of them seen just once. Specimen: blood. These receptors came from a child who received the measles vaccine. Both conserved end residues are part of each CDR3. Fields, in order: V gene, J gene, CDR3 protein.

TRDV1	TRDJ1	CALGGPIFPHWGIPSLYTDKLIF
TRDV1	TRDJ1	CALGEWVLWFHTGRELIF
TRDV1	TRDJ1	CALTPSHFCANDRGTDKLIF
TRDV1	TRDJ1	CALGELRPSYEGILVGDLYTDKLIF
TRDV1	TRDJ1	CALGWLMGYGVYTDKLIF
TRDV3	TRDJ3	CASPWRPPGMEWDTRQMFF
TRDV3	TRDJ1	CAHLGGPLLYTDKLIF
TRDV1	TRDJ1	CALGGRGELIF
TRDV3	TRDJ1	CAFCSPEAYTDKLIF
TRDV1	TRDJ3	CALGERWDVLGDTSPGGSWDTRQMFF
TRDV3	TRDJ1	CASRTFPTRPLGTLPAYTDKLIF
TRDV1	TRDJ1	CALGDFPLPSNSLYWGIRDKLIF